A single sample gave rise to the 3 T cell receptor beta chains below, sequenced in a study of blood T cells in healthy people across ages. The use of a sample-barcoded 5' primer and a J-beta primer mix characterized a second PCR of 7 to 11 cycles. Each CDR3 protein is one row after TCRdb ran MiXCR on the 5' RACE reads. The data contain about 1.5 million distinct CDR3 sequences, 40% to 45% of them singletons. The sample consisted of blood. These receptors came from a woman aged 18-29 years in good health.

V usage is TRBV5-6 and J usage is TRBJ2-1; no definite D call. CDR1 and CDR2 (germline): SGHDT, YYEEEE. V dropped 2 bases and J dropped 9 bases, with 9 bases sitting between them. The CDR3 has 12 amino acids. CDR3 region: CASSFRLFEQFF. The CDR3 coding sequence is TGTGCCAGCAGCTTCCGTCTCTTTGAGCAGTTCTTC.

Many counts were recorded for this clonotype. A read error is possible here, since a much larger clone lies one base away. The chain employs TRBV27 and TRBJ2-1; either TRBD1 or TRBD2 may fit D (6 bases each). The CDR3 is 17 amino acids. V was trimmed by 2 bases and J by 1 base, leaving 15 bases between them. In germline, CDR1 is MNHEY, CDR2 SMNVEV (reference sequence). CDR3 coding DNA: TGTGCCAGCAGTTTAGTAGGGGGGCGCTGGTCCTACAATGAGCAGTTCTTC. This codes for CASSLVGGRWSYNEQFF.

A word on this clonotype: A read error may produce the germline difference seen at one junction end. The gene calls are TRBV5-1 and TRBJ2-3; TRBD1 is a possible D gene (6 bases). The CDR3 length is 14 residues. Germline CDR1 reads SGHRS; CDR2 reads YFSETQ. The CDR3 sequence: CASSLDRATDTRYF. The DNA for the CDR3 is TGCGCCAGCAGCTTGGACAGGGCCACAGATACGCGGTATTTT.